These 2 T cell receptor beta chains were all obtained from the same sample, sequenced in a study of T cells after yellow fever vaccination. TCRdb passed the 5' RACE reads through MiXCR, listing each CDR3 protein once. Here the sample spans 20,000 to 25,000 distinct CDR3 sequences, around 5% being singletons. The specimen was PBMCs, either bulk or a sorted T-cell subset (CD4+, CD8+, memory, or dextramer-sorted; not recorded which), collected around 45 days after the first yellow fever vaccination. These receptors were collected from a man between 18 and 35 years old who received the YFV17D yellow fever vaccine.

There are many counts of this clonotype. The rearrangement links TRBV5-4 to TRBJ1-3, with D perhaps TRBD1 (6 bases). The CDR3 runs to 14 residues. V lost 4 bases and J 4 bases, leaving 12 bases between the germline ends. Germline values: CDR1 SGHNT, CDR2 YYREEE (reference sequence). The DNA for the CDR3 is TGTGCCAGCAGCCGCGGGACATTAGGAAACACCATATATTTT. Translated, it gives CASSRGTLGNTIYF.

The chain combines TRBV29-1 with TRBJ2-7; D not certain. This CDR3 is built from 12 residues. Germline CDR1 is SQVTM and CDR2 is ANQGSEA. Trimming removed 1 base at V and 3 bases at J, with 7 bases between. As DNA, the CDR3 is TGCAGCGTTGAAGTAGCCGACTACGAGCAGTACTTC. This translates into CSVEVADYEQYF.